What follows is one T cell receptor beta chain and its context. Its antigen is as yet unknown. The data were obtained in a study of CD4+ T cells in melanoma. TCRdb's table, derived via immunoSEQ multiplex PCR, lists solely in-frame clones and lacks some. Among 140,000 or so clones, roughly 91% were seen once, and the ten largest hold more than 1.5%. The study, taken as a whole, reports: Reportedly, melanoma neoantigen-specific CD4+ T cells showed varied differentiation states.

The germline gives CDR1 SGHVS, CDR2 FNYEAQ. V lost 3 bases, J lost 2 bases, and 6 bases stayed unmatched. This CDR3 has 15 amino acids. The receptor was isolated from a human donor with melanoma. This sequence joins TRBV7-6 and TRBJ2-7, with 8 bases that match TRBD1. This CDR3 is CASSLMGQVTYEQYF. Here the CDR3 DNA reads TGTGCCAGCAGCTTGATGGGACAGGTAACCTACGAGCAGTACTTC.